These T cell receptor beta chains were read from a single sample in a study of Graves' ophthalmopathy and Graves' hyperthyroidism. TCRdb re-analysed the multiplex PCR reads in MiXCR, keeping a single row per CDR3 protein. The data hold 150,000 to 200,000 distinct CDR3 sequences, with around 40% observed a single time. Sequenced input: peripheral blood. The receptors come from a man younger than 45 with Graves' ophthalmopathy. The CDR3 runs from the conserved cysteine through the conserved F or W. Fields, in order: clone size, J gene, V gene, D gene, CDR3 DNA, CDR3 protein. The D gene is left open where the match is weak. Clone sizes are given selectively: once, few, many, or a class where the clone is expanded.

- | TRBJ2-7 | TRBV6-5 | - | TGTGCCAGCAGTTACGGTCTAGCAGGAGACGAGCAGTACTTC | CASSYGLAGDEQYF
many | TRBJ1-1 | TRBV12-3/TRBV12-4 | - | TGTGCCAGCAGGCGAACAGAAGAAGCTTTCTTT | CASRRTEEAFF
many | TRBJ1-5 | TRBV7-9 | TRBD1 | TGTGCCAGCAGCTTAGAAGGGACAGGGCCGTCCCAGCATTTT | CASSLEGTGPSQHF
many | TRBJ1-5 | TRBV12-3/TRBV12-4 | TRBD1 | TGTGCCAGCAGTCGACAGGGGTCCTATAGCAATCAGCCCCAGCATTTT | CASSRQGSYSNQPQHF
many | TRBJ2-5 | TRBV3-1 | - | TGTGCCAGCAGCCTCATTGGTTGGGAGACCCAGTACTTC | CASSLIGWETQYF
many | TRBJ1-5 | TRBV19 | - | TGTGCCGCCCAGTTCGGGAATCAGCCCCAGCATTTT | CAAQFGNQPQHF
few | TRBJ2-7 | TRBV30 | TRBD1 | TGTGCCTACCGACGGGACAGCTCCTACGAGCAGTACTTC | CAYRRDSSYEQYF
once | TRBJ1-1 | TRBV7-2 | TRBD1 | TGTGCCAGTAGTAGCCCCGACAGGGTTGGAACTGAAGCTTTCTTT | CASSSPDRVGTEAFF
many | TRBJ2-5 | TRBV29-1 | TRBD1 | TGCAGCGTTGTTGGCCGGCCGGGACAGGGGTCGGAGACCCAGTACTTC | CSVVGRPGQGSETQYF
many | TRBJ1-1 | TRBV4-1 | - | TGCGCCAGCAGCCACCACCCCTCAAGTCGGGGGGACACTGAAGCTTTCTTT | CASSHHPSSRGDTEAFF
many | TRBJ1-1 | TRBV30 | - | TGTGCCTGGGGTCAGGAACTAAACACTGAAGCTTTCTTT | CAWGQELNTEAFF
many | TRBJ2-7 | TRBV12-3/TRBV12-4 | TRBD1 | TGTGCCAGCAGTTCCGGACAGGGGCGTGGAGGGGAGCAGTACTTC | CASSSGQGRGGEQYF
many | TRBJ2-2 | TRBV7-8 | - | TGTGCCAGCAGTCATCCACCCCCCGGGGAGCTGTTTTTT | CASSHPPPGELFF
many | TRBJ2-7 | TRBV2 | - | TGTGCCAGCAATGGACCATTTACCGACGAGCAGTACTTC | CASNGPFTDEQYF
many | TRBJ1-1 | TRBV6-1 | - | TGTGCCAGCAACCGTCGATCGACCCACACTGAAGCTTTCTTT | CASNRRSTHTEAFF